This T cell receptor beta chain was recorded in a study of shared clonotypes between healthy human individuals (dated by TCRdb to 2020 to 2022). Regarding the study in general: A couple of women and three men aged 18 to 49 years were included in the cohort. For each donor, CD4 naive and CD4 memory were each run on three plates, CD8 naive on two plates, and CD8 memory on one plate. Blood TCR repertoires of a handful of healthy adults were deeply sequenced to estimate repertoire size and the extent of clonotype sharing between individuals. Libraries were prepared and TCR repertoires were sequenced by different laboratories using diverse techniques, in order to increase sequencing depth and limit assay-specific biases. Leukapheresis yielded between about 0.85 and 10 billion PBMCs per donor.

Healthy HIV-negative adults with no recently reported acute infections or vaccinations were included as donors. Only Caucasian adults living in Nashville, Tennessee, USA were represented among the donors. CD4+ T cells were enriched through magnetic negative selection, after which naive cells were positively selected on CD45RA and the remaining negative fraction served as the memory subset. Blood was collected by leukapheresis, and PBMCs were isolated by Ficoll-Histopaque density gradient centrifugation and then cryopreserved in liquid nitrogen vapor phase. Analytical flow cytometry was used to check the purity and quantity of each magnetically sorted T cell population. Each sorted fraction had its genomic DNA isolated and then quantified by UV absorbance on a Nanodrop 2000c. As for this clone: Its antigen remains undetermined. It has no much larger one-base neighbor in the sample; base qualities were not kept.

Using the deep immunoSEQ assay, multiplex PCR amplified TCR CDR3 regions from genomic DNA. For each cell subset, the extracted genomic DNA was distributed evenly across all wells of several immunoSEQ 96-well plates, and each plate served as one replicate. Each replicate PCR for sorted subsets received around 200 ng genomic DNA, equal to roughly 30,000 T cell genomes. Purified libraries were measured with a Qubit 3.0 fluorometer, size-checked on a Bioanalyzer 2100, and measured again with the KAPA Library Quantification kit. Every immunoSEQ 96-well plate was sequenced on a dedicated single-read 150-cycle Illumina NextSeq 550 flow cell. Processing in the source paper ran as follows. Because the immunoSEQ output included only junctional sequences and no quality scores, the filtering could not be the same as the filtering used for full-length reads. Sequences were annotated with PyIR, a Python wrapper for IgBLAST v1.9, and V/J genes and CDR3 were assigned using IMGT germline references. Reads with weak V/J assignments (E-value above 1e-6), missing CDR3, stop codons, out-of-frame junctions, or ambiguous translated residues were removed. V3J clonotypes were defined as sequences sharing the same inferred V gene, J gene, and CDR3 amino acid sequence. Percentage overlap between repertoires was computed as shared unique clonotypes divided by the size of the smaller repertoire. RTK rarefaction, the Chao1 estimator, and Recon v2.1 estimates of unobserved clonotypes were used to assess repertoire richness. OLGA was used to compute generation probabilities for all TCRbeta clonotypes that the gDNA method yielded from a few donors. TCRdb stores this immuneACCESS table with in-frame sequences only. Part of the clones is absent; in the studies checked, under half of the shortfall reflects unresolved V genes, and no reason is known for the rest. D and trimming were read from the DNA, whereas the V and J calls and clone size are those reported in that table. For this sample there are about 520,000 clones; 95% to 97% appear just once. The top ten constitute about 0.06% of the sample.

Summary of the overall study and its limitations: Across a handful of donors, roughly 5% of naive CD4, roughly 3.5% of naive CD8, around 2.1% of memory CD4, and 0.4% of memory CD8 clonotypes were shared. Compared with non-shared clonotypes, clonotypes shared by all four sorted-subset donors had higher generation probabilities. Estimated clonotype richness was generally larger for naive than for memory subsets. Incomplete sequencing was indicated by rarefaction of sorted-subset datasets, despite the large sequencing depth. Pairwise subsampling led to the expectation that sequencing depth would affect the degree of clonotype sharing among donors. Sampling was restricted to blood, and TCR repertoires in tissue are likely to differ from TCR repertoires in blood. The genetic and exposure-history diversity represented was limited by the small number of donors.

CDR1 and CDR2 are read off the germline V gene as MGHRA and YSYEKL. Clipping removes 0 bases from V and 5 bases from J, with 10 as the unmatched junction base count. The CDR3 spans 17 residues, from the cysteine through the phenylalanine. Only the CDR3 portion is preserved as DNA: 51 bases, with reading frame beginning at the first base. The chain is made from TRBV4-1 and TRBJ2-5, and 9 junctional nucleotides match TRBD2. This TCR was sampled from a woman aged 25 to 39 in good health. Sequencing used naive CD4+ T cells sorted from blood. The sample's cell subset or site label is to be understood as: CD45RA+ positively selected. The CDR3 protein sequence reads: CASSQDNRGRARETQYF. The DNA reads as follows: TGCGCCAGCAGCCAAGATAACCGCGGGAGGGCCAGGGAGACCCAGTACTTC.